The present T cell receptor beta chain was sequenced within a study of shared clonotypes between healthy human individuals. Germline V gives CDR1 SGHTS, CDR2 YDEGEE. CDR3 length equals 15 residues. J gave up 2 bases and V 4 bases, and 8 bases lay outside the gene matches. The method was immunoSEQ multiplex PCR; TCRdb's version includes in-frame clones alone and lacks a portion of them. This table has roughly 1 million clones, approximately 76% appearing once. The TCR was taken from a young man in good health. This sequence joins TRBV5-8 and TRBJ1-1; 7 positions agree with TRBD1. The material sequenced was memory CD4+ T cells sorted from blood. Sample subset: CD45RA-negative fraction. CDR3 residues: CASSQGQAKNTEAFF. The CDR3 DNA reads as TGTGCCAGCAGCCAAGGACAGGCCAAAAACACTGAAGCTTTCTTT.